Listed here is a single TCR beta chain. What it recognizes is unknown. The record originates from a study of chemoradiotherapy in HPV16-positive cancers. Study details: A couple of HPV16-positive patients' cells yielded candidate HPV-specific clones and common motifs.

Measured with immunoSEQ multiplex PCR; TCRdb has only the in-frame clones, and not every one. The table lists tens of thousands of clones, more than 90% of them singletons. The ends lost 3 bases at V and 1 base at J; junction bases unmatched: 3. Per germline, CDR1 WSHSY and CDR2 SAAADI. The CDR3 has 16 amino acids. Findings and limits, study-wide: For HPV16-positive patients, expanding HPV-responsive T cells associated with longer recurrence-free survival. Candidate HPV-specific clones and E7-related TCR motifs grew in tumor during treatment.

V gene TRBV10-2 combines with J gene TRBJ2-6, with 7 bases identical to TRBD1. The sample consisted of blood, taken from a patient who underwent chemoradiotherapy. The receptor was derived from a human donor with HPV-associated anogenital cancer. This CDR3 is CASSEKGASGANVLTF. CDR3 in DNA: TGCGCCAGCAGTGAAAAGGGGGCGTCTGGGGCCAACGTCCTGACTTTC.